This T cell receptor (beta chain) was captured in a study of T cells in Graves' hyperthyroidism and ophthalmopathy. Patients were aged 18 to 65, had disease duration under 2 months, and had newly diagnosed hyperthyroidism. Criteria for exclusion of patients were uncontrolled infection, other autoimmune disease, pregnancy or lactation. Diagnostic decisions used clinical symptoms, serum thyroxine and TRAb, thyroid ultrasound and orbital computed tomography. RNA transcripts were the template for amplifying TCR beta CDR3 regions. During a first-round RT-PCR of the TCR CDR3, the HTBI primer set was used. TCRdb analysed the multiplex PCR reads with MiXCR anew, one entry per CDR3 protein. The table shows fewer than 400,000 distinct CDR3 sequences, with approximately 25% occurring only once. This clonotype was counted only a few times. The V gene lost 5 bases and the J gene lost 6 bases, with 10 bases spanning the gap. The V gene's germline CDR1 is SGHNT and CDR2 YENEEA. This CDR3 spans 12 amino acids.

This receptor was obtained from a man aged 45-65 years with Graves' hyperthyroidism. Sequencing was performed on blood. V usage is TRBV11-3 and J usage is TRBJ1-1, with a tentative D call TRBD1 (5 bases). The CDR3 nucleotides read TGTGCCAGCAGCCAACGGGGCTCTGAAGCTTTCTTT. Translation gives CASSQRGSEAFF.